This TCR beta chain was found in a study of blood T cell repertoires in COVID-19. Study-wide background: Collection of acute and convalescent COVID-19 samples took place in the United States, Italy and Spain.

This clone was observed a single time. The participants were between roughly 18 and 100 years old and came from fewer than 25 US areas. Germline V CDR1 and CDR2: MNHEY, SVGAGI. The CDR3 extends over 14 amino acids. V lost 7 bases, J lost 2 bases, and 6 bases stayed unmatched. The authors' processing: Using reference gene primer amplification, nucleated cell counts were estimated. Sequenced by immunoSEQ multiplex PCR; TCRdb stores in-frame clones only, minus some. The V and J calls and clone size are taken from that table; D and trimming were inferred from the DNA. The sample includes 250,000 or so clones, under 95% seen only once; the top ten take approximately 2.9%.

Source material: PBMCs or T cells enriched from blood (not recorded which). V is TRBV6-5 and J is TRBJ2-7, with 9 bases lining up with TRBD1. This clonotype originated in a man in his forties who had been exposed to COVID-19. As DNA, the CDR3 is TGTGCCAGCATCGGGACAGGGCTACCCTACGAGCAGTACTTC. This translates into CASIGTGLPYEQYF.